This TCR beta chain was sequenced for a study of tumor-infiltrating lymphocytes in localized non-small cell lung cancer. Study-wide points: Higher tumor T cell infiltration than in uninvolved lung was supported by TCRbeta sequencing.

Repertoires were generated with immunoSEQ multiplex PCR, while TCRdb's copy carries only in-frame clones and drops some. The top ten clones hold over 20% of a sample with roughly 15,000 clones, about two thirds of them seen once. A word on this clone: Its target is unknown.

Germline V gene lookup returns CDR1 SQVTM and CDR2 ANQGSEA. The V gene lost 6 bases and the J gene lost 5 bases, with 8 bases spanning the gap. This CDR3 is built from 10 residues. The chain employs TRBV29-1 and TRBJ2-7, with D hard to call. The sequence derives from a human donor with non-small cell lung cancer. What was sequenced was uninvolved lung tissue not adjacent to the tumor. The CDR3 loop reads CSVANHEQYF. CDR3 bases: TGCAGCGTCGCCAATCACGAGCAGTACTTC.